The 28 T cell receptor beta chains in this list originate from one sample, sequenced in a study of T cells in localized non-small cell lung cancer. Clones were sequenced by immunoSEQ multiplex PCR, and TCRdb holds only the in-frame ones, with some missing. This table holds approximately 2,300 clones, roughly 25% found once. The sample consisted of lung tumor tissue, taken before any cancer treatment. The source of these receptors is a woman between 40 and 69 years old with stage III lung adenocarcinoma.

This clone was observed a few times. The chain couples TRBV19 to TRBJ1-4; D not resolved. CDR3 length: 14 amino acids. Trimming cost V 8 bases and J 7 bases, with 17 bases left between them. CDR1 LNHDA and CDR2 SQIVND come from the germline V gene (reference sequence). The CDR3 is CASLARSSAEKLFF. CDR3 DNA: TGTGCCAGTCTGGCACGGAGTTCGGCTGAAAAACTGTTTTTT.

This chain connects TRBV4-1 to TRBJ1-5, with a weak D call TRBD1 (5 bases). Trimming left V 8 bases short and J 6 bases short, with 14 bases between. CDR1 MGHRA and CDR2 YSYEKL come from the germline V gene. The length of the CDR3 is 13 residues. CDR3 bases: TGCGCCAGCGGTCAGGGAACGGGTCAGCCCCAGCATTTT. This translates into CASGQGTGQPQHF.

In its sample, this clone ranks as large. CDR3 nucleotides: TGTGCCAGCAGTCCTCAGGGCGGGGTGGATGAAGCTTTCTTT. It codes for CASSPQGGVDEAFF. This chain connects TRBV6-8 to TRBJ1-1, with a weak D call TRBD1 (5 bases). The CDR3 is 14 residues long. CDR1 and CDR2 (germline): MNHGY, SAAAGT. V was trimmed by 5 bases and J by 7 bases, leaving 17 bases between them.

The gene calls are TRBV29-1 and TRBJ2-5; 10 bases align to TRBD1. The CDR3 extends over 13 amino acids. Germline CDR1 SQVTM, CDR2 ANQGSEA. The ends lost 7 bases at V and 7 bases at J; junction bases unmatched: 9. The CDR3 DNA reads TGCAGCGCCCCTGACAGGGGGCTGGGGACCCAGTACTTC. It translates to CSAPDRGLGTQYF.

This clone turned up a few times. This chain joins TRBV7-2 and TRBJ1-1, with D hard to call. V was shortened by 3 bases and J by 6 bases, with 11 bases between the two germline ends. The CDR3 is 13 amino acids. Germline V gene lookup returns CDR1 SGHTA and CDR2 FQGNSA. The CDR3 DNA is TGTGCCAGCAGCTTCGGGTTCGGGTCTGAAGCTTTCTTT. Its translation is CASSFGFGSEAFF.

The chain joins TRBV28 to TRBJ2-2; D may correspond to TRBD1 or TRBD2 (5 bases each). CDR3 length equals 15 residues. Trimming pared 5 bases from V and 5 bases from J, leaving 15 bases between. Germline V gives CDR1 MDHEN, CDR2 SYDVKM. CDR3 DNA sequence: TGTGCCAGCAGTATCCCCCGTGGGGGTACCGGGGAGCTGTTTTTT. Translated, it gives CASSIPRGGTGELFF.

The chain's CDR3 is CASSLDPTSGSYEQFF. CDR3 in DNA: TGTGCCAGCAGCTTGGATCCGACTAGCGGGAGCTATGAGCAGTTCTTC. This sequence joins TRBV11-3 and TRBJ2-1, with 12 bases matching TRBD2. The CDR3 is made up of 16 amino acids. J lost 8 bases, V lost 3 bases, and 8 bases had no gene match. Germline CDR1 and CDR2: SGHNT and YENEEA.

Here the CDR3 reads CASSRDTSYEQYF. CDR3 sequence (DNA): TGCGCCAGCAGTCGGGACACTTCCTACGAGCAGTACTTC. The chain joins TRBV10-2 to TRBJ2-7; possible D gene TRBD1, 6 bases. This CDR3 has 13 residues. Germline V gives CDR1 WSHSY, CDR2 SAAADI. The germline V and J ends were trimmed by 5 bases and 1 base, with 9 bases remaining between them.

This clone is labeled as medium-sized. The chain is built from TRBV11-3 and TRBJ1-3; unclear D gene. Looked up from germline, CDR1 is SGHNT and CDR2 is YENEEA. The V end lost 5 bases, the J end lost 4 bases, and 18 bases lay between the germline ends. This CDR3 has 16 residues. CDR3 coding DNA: TGTGCCAGCAGCCACTCGAGTGGCACTTCGGGAAACACCATATATTTT. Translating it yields CASSHSSGTSGNTIYF.

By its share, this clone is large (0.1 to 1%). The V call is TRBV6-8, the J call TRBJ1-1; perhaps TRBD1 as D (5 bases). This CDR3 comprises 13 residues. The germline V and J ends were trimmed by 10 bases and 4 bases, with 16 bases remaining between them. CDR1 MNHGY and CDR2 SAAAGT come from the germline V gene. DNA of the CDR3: TGTGCCACCGGCGAGCCAGGGATCACTGAAGCTTTCTTT. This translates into CATGEPGITEAFF.

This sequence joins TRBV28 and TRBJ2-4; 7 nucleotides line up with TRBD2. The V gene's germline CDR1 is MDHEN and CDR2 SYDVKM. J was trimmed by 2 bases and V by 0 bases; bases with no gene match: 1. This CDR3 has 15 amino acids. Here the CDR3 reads CASSLWRGTKNIQYF. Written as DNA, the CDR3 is TGTGCCAGCAGTTTATGGCGGGGGACCAAAAACATTCAGTACTTC.

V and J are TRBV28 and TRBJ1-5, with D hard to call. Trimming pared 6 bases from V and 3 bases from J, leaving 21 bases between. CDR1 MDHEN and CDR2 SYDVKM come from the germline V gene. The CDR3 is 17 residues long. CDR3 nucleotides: TGTGCCAGCAGCTCACCCGACGTGGAGGTTCTCAATCAGCCCCAGCATTTT. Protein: CASSSPDVEVLNQPQHF.

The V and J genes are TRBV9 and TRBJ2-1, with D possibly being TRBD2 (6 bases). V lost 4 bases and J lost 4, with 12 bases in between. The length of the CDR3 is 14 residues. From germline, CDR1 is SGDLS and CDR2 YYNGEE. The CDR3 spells CASSPRDSYNEQFF. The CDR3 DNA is TGTGCCAGCAGCCCCCGGGACTCATACAATGAGCAGTTCTTC.

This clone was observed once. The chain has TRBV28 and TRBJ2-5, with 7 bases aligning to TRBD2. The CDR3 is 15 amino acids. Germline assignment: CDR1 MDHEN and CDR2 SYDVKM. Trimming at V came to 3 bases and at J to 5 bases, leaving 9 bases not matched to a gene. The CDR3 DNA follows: TGTGCCAGCAGTTTCACCAGGCGGGAGAAGGAGACCCAGTACTTC. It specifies CASSFTRREKETQYF.

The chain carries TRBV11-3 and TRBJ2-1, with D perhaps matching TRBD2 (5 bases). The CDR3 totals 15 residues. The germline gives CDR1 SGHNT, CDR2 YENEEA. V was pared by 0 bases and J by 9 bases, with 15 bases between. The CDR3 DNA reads TGTGCCAGCAGCTTAGAGGTGCTAGCACTCAGTGAGCAGTTCTTC. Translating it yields CASSLEVLALSEQFF.

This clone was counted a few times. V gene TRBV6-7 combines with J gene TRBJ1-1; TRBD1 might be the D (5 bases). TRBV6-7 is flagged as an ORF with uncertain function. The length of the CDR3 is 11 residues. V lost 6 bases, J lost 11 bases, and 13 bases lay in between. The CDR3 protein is CASRETGTAFF. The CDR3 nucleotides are TGTGCCAGCAGGGAAACCGGGACGGCTTTCTTT.

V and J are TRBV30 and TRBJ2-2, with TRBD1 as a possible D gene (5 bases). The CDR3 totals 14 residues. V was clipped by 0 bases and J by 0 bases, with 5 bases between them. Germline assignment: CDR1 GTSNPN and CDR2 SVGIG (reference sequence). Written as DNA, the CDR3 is TGTGCCTGGAGTGTCAGGGCGAACACCGGGGAGCTGTTTTTT. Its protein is CAWSVRANTGELFF.

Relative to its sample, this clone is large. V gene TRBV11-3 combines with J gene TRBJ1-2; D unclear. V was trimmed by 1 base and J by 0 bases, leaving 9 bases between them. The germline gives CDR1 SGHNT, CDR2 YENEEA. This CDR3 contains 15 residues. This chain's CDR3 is CASSLGSLSNYGYTF. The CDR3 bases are TGTGCCAGCAGCTTAGGCAGCCTCTCTAACTATGGCTACACCTTC.

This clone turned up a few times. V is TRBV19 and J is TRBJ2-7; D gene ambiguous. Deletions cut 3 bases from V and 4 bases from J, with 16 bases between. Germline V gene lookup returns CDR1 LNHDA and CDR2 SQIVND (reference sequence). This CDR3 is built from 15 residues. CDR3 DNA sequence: TGTGCCAGTAGTATTCACCCCCCAGTGGGGTACGAGCAGTACTTC. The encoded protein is CASSIHPPVGYEQYF.

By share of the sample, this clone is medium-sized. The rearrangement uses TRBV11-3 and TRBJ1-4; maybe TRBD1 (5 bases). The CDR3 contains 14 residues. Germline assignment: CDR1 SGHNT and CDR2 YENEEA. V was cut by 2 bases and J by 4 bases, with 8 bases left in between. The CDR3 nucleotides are TGTGCCAGCAGCTTACGACAGCATAATGAAAAACTGTTTTTT. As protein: CASSLRQHNEKLFF.

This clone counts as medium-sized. The CDR3 sequence: CASSLKRGPKETQYF. As DNA, the CDR3 is TGTGCCAGCAGCTTAAAGCGGGGGCCCAAAGAGACCCAGTACTTC. This rearrangement joins TRBV11-3 to TRBJ2-5; 8 positions agree with TRBD2. Germline assignment: CDR1 SGHNT and CDR2 YENEEA. With V trimmed by 2 bases and J by 3 bases, 5 bases remained unmatched. CDR3 length: 15 residues. Drawing the rest from reference TRBV11-3 and TRBJ2-5, the complete variable domain is EAGVVQSPRYKIIEKKQPVAFWCNPISGHNTLYWYLQNLGQGPELLIRYENEEAVDDSQLPKDRFSAERLKGVDSTLKIQPAELGDSAVYLCASSLKRGPKETQYFGPGTRLLVL.

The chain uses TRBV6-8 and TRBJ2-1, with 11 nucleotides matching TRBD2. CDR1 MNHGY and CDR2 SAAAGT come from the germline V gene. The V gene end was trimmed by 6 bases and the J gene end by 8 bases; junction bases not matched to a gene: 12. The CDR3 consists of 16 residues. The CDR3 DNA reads TGTGCCAGCAGCCCACCAACTAGCGGGGGCCGGGATGAGCAGTTCTTC. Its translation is CASSPPTSGGRDEQFF.

CDR3 protein: CASRPLLAGGETQYF. CDR3 bases: TGTGCCAGCAGACCCCTTCTAGCGGGGGGAGAGACCCAGTACTTC. This chain joins TRBV6-7 and TRBJ2-5; TRBD2 matches 11 bases. TRBV6-7 is noted as an ORF with a role that remains uncertain. V dropped 6 bases and J dropped 4; count of bases not matched to a gene: 7. The CDR3 spans 15 residues.

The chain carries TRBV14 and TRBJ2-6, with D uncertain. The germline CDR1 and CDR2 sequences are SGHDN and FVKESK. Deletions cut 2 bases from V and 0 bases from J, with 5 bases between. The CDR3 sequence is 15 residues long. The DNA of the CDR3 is TGTGCCAGCAGCCAAAGGGCCTCTGGGGCCAACGTCCTGACTTTC. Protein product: CASSQRASGANVLTF.

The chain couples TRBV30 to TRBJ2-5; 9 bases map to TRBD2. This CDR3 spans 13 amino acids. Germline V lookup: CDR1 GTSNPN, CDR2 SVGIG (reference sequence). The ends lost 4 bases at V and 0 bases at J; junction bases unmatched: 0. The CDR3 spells CAWTSGDQETQYF. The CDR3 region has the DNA TGTGCCTGGACTAGCGGGGACCAAGAGACCCAGTACTTC.

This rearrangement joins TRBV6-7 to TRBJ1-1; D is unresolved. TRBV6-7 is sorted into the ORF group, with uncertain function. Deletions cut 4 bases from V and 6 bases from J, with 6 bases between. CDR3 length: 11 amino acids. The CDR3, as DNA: TGTGCCAGCAGTTTTGGCGCTGAAGCTTTCTTT. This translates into CASSFGAEAFF.

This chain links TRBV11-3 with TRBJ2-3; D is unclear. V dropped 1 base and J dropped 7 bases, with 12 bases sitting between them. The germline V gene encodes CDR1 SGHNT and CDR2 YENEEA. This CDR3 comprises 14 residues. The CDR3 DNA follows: TGTGCCAGCAGCTTAGGCCCCAGAGTCTATACGCAGTATTTT. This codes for CASSLGPRVYTQYF.

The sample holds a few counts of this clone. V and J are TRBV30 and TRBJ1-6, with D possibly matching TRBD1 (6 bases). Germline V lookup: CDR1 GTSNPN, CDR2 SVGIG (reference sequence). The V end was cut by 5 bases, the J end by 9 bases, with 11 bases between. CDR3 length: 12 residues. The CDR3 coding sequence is TGTGCCTGGGCCGAGGGGGGTTCACCCCTCCACTTT. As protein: CAWAEGGSPLHF.